These 9 T cell receptor beta chains originate from one sample sequenced in a study of blood T cell repertoires in COVID-19. Some clones are missing from TCRdb's copy, which holds only in-frame ones; the method was immunoSEQ multiplex PCR. This table has a few hundred thousand clones, roughly 88% appearing once. The sequencing input was PBMCs or T cells enriched from blood (not recorded which). These receptors originate from a woman in her thirties or forties who had recovered from COVID-19.

This chain joins TRBV9 and TRBJ1-1, with D possibly matching TRBD1 (6 bases). CDR3 length: 15 amino acids. Germline CDR1 and CDR2: SGDLS and YYNGEE. The V and J ends lost 4 bases and 3 bases respectively, with 16 bases between them. CDR3 protein: CASSPLRGAYTEAFF. The CDR3 DNA reads as TGTGCCAGCAGCCCCCTGCGGGGGGCGTACACTGAAGCTTTCTTT.

The chain links TRBV3-1 (or the pseudogene TRBV3-2) to TRBJ2-7; D not certain. V gave up 1 base and J gave up 6 bases, with 4 bases separating them. CDR3 size: 11 residues. Germline loops: CDR1 LGHDT, CDR2 YNNKEL (reference sequence). CDR3 sequence: CASSQGSEQYF. CDR3 bases: TGTGCCAGCAGCCAAGGGAGCGAGCAGTACTTC.

The chain is built from TRBV9 and TRBJ1-2; D uncertain. The CDR3 covers 15 residues. Germline V gene sequence: CDR1 SGDLS, CDR2 YYNGEE. V was pared by 2 bases and J by 8 bases, with 19 bases between. CDR3 DNA: TGTGCCAGCAGCGTGCGCGAGGGTAGAGAGAAAGGCTACACCTTC. Translated, it gives CASSVREGREKGYTF.

V is TRBV6-2 or TRBV6-3 and J is TRBJ1-6; the match to TRBD1 covers 7 bases. Looked up from germline, CDR1 is MNHEY and CDR2 is SVGEGT. This CDR3 spans 14 amino acids. V shed 2 bases and J 7 bases; nucleotides not matched to a gene: 2. Here the CDR3 reads CASSYGTENSPLHF. DNA for the CDR3: TGTGCCAGCAGTTACGGGACAGAAAATTCACCCCTCCACTTT.

V and J are TRBV6-2 or TRBV6-3 and TRBJ2-1; D is possibly TRBD2 (6 bases). CDR1 MNHEY and CDR2 SVGEGT come from the germline V gene. This CDR3 region has 16 residues. Trimming shortened V by 2 bases and J by 6 bases, and 17 bases separated the two germline ends. The CDR3, as DNA: TGTGCCAGCAGTTACCGCGACCGCGGGGTTGTCAATGAGCAGTTCTTC. It codes for CASSYRDRGVVNEQFF.

The chain combines TRBV6-5 with TRBJ2-7; D is possibly TRBD1 (6 bases). Trimming removed 2 bases at V and 4 bases at J, with 12 bases between. CDR1 is MNHEY, CDR2 SVGAGI, per germline. The CDR3 covers 14 residues. CDR3 DNA sequence: TGTGCCAGCAGTTACACCGGGACATCTTACGAGCAGTACTTC. Residues: CASSYTGTSYEQYF.

The chain carries TRBV7-6 and TRBJ1-4; 7 positions agree with TRBD1. Germline assignment: CDR1 SGHVS and CDR2 FNYEAQ. This CDR3 has 17 residues. V lost 4 bases and J lost 4; bases outside the gene matches: 12. CDR3 DNA: TGTGCCAGCAGCTCGCACAGGGGCGACCCTGATAATGAAAAACTGTTTTTT. Its protein is CASSSHRGDPDNEKLFF.

V and J are TRBV7-9 and TRBJ2-1, with 7 bases matching TRBD2. The length of the CDR3 is 16 residues. V lost 5 bases to trimming and J lost 3 bases; unmatched junction nucleotides: 10. Germline CDR1 and CDR2: SEHNR and FQNEAQ (reference sequence). The CDR3 nucleotides read TGTGCCAGCAGCCCTCAGGTAGCGGGCGACTACAATGAGCAGTTCTTC. Encoded protein: CASSPQVAGDYNEQFF.

The chain recombines TRBV15 with TRBJ2-5; TRBD2 might be the D (6 bases). Germline lookup yields CDR1 LNHNV and CDR2 YYDKDF (reference sequence). The V end was cut by 3 bases, the J end by 2 bases, with 10 bases between. There are 14 residues in the CDR3. In DNA form, the CDR3 reads TGTGCCACCAGCAGGCTGGGACTTCAAGAGACCCAGTACTTC. It translates to CATSRLGLQETQYF.